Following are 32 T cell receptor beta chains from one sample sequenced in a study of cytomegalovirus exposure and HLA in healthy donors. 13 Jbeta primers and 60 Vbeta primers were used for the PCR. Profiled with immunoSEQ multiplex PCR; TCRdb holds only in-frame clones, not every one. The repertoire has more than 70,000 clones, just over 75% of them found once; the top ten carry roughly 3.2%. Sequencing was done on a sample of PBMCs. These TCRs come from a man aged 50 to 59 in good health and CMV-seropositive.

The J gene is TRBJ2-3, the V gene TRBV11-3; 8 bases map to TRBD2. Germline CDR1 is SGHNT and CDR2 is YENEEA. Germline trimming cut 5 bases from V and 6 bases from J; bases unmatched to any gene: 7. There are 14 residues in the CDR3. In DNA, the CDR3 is TGTGCCAGCAGCATCCGGGGGGGCGGTGATACGCAGTATTTT. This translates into CASSIRGGGDTQYF.

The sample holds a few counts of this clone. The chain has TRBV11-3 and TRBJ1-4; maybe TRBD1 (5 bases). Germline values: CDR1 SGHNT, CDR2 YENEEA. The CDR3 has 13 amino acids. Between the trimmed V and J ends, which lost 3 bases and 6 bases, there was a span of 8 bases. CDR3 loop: CASSLSRDEKLFF. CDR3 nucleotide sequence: TGTGCCAGCAGCTTGAGCAGGGATGAAAAACTGTTTTTT.

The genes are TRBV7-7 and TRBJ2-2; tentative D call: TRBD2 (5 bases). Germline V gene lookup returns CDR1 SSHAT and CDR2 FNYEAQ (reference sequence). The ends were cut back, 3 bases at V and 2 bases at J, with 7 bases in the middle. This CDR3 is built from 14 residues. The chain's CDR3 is CASSLRVNTGELFF. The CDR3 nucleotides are TGTGCCAGCAGCTTGAGGGTAAACACCGGGGAGCTGTTTTTT.

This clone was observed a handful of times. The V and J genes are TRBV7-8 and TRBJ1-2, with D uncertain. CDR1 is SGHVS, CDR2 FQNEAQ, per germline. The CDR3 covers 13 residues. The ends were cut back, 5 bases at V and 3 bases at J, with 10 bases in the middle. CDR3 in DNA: TGTGCCAGCAGCCTGGAGGGTTACTATGGCTACACCTTC. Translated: CASSLEGYYGYTF.

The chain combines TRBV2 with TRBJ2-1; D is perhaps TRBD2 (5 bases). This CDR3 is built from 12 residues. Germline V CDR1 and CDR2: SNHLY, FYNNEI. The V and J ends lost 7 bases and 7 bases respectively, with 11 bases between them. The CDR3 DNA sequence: TGTGCCAGCACCCTTGGGGAGAATGAGCAGTTCTTC. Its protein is CASTLGENEQFF.

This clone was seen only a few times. CDR3 in amino acids: CSVEDLYSGEKLFF. CDR3 DNA: TGCAGCGTTGAAGACCTGTACTCCGGTGAAAAACTGTTTTTT. The rearrangement joins TRBV29-1 to TRBJ1-4, with D unclear. The CDR3 runs to 14 residues. CDR1 and CDR2 from the germline V gene are SQVTM and ANQGSEA. V lost 0 bases and J 7 bases, leaving 12 bases between the germline ends.

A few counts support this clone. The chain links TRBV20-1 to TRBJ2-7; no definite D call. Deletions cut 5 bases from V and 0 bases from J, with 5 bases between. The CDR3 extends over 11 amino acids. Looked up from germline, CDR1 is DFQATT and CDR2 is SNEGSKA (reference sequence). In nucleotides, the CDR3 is TGCAGTGCTTCTAACTCCTACGAGCAGTACTTC. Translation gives CSASNSYEQYF.

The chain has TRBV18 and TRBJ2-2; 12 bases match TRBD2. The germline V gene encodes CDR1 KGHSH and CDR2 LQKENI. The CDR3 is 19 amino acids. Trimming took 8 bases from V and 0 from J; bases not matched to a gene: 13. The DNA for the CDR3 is TGTGCCAGCACCGAACTAGCGGGAGGTTCCCTGACGAACACCGGGGAGCTGTTTTTT. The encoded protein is CASTELAGGSLTNTGELFF.

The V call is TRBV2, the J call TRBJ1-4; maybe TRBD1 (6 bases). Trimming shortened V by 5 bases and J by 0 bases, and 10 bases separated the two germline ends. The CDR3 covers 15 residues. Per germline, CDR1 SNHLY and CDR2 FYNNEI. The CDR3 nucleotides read TGTGCCAGCAGTATGCAGGGGACAACTAATGAAAAACTGTTTTTT. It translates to CASSMQGTTNEKLFF.

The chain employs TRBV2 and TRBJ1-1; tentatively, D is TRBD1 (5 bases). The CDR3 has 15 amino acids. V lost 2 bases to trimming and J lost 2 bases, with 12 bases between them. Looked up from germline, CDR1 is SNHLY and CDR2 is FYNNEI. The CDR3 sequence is CASSENGGVNTEAFF. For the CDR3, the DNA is TGTGCCAGCAGTGAAAACGGAGGGGTCAACACTGAAGCTTTCTTT.

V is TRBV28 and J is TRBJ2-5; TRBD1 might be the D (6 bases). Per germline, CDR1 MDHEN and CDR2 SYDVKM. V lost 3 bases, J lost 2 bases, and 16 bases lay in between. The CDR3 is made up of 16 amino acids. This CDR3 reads CASSLRGQLRQETQYF. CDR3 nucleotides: TGTGCCAGCAGTTTGAGGGGACAACTCAGGCAAGAGACCCAGTACTTC.

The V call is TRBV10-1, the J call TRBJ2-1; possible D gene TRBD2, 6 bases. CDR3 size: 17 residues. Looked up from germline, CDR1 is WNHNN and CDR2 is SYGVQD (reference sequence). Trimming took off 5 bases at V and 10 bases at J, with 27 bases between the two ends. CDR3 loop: CASSLGRAGRGLGEQFF. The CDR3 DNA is TGCGCCAGCAGTCTAGGCCGGGCGGGAAGGGGTTTAGGAGAGCAGTTCTTC.

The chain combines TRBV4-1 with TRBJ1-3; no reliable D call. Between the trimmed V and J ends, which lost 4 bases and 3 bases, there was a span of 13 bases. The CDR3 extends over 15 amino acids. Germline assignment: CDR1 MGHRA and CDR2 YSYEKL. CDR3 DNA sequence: TGCGCCAGCAGCCCACTTTTGGGCTTTGGAAACACCATATATTTT. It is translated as CASSPLLGFGNTIYF.

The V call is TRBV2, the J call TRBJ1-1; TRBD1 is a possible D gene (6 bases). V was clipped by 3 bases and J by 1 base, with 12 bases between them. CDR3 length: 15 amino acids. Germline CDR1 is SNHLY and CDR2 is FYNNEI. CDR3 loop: CASSDEGQQNTEAFF. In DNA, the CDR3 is TGTGCCAGCAGTGATGAGGGACAACAGAACACTGAAGCTTTCTTT.

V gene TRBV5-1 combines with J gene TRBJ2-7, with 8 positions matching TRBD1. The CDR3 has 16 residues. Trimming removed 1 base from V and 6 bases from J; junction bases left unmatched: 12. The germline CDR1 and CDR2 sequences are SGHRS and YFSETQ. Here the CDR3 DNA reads TGCGCCAGCAGCTTGTCAGGACAGGGATCCAGAGTCGAGCAGTACTTC. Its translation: CASSLSGQGSRVEQYF.

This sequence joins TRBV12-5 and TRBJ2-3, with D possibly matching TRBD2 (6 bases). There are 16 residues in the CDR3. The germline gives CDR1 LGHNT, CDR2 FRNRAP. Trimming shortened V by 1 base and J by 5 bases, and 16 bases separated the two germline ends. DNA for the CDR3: TGTGCTAGTGGTTTGGGGGGACTCTCGACCGAAGATACGCAGTATTTT. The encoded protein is CASGLGGLSTEDTQYF.

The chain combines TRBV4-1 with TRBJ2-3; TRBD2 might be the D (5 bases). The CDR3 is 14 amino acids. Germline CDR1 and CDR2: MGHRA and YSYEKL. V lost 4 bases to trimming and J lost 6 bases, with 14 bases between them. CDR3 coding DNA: TGCGCCAGCAGCCCCCTAGGTGGGGAGGATACGCAGTATTTT. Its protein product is CASSPLGGEDTQYF.

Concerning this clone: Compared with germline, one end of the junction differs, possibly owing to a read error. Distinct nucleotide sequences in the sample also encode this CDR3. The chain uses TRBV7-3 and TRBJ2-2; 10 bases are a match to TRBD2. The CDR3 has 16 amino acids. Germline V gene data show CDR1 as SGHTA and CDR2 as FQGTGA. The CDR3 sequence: CASSPRLAGNTGELFF. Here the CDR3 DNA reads TGCGCCAGCAGCCCGCGACTAGCGGGGAACACCGGGGAGCTGTTTTTT. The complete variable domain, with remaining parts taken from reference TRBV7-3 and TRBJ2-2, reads GAGVSQTPSNKVTEKGKYVELRCDPISGHTALYWYRQSLGQGPEFLIYFQGTGAADDSGLPNDRFFAVRPEGSVSTLKIQRTERGDSAVYLCASSPRLAGNTGELFFGEGSRLTVL.

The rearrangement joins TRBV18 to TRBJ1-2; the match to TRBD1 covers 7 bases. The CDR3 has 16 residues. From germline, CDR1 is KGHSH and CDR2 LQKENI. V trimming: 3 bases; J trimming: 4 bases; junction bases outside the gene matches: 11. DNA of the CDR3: TGTGCCAGCTCACCGGACGTTTTACAGGGGATCTATGGCTACACCTTC. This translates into CASSPDVLQGIYGYTF.

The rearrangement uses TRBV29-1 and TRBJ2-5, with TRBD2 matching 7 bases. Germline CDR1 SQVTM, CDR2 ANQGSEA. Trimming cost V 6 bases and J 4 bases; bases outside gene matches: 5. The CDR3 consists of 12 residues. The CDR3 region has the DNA TGCAGCGTGTGGGACTATCGAGAGACCCAGTACTTC. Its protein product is CSVWDYRETQYF.

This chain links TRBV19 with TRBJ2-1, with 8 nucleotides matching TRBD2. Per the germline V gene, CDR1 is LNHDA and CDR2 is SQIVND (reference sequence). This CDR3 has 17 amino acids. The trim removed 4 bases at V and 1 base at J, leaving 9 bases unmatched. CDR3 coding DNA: TGTGCCAGTAGTAGCCCCGGGAGCGGGAGTTCCTACAATGAGCAGTTCTTC. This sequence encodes CASSSPGSGSSYNEQFF.

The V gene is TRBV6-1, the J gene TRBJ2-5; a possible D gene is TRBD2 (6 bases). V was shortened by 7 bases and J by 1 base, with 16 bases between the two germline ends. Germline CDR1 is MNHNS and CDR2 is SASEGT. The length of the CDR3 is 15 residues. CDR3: CASISGGEAQETQYF. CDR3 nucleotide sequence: TGTGCCAGCATTTCGGGCGGGGAAGCCCAAGAGACCCAGTACTTC.

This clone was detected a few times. In DNA, the CDR3 is TGTGCCAGCAGTGAAGGCACAGGGTGGAGCTATGGCTACACCTTC. Its protein is CASSEGTGWSYGYTF. This chain links TRBV6-1 with TRBJ1-2; TRBD1 might be the D (6 bases). Deletions cut 1 base from V and 4 bases from J, with 13 bases between. The CDR3 consists of 15 residues. Germline-derived CDR1 and CDR2 are MNHNS and SASEGT.

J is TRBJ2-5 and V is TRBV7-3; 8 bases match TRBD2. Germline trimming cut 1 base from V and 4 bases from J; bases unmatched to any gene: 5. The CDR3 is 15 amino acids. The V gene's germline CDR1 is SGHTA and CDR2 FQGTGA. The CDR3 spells CASSLNPGGRETQYF. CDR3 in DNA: TGTGCCAGCAGCTTAAACCCGGGAGGGAGAGAGACCCAGTACTTC.

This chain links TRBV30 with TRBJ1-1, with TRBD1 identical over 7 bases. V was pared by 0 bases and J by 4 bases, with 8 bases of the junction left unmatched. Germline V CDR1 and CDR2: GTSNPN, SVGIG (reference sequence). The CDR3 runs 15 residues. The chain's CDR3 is CAWSVLGGGGTEAFF. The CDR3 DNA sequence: TGTGCCTGGAGTGTACTAGGGGGCGGCGGCACTGAAGCTTTCTTT. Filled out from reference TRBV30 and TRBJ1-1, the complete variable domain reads SQTIHQWPATLVQPVGSPLSLECTVEGTSNPNLYWYRQAAGRGLQLLFYSVGIGQISSEVPQNLSASRPQDRQFILSSKKLLLSDSGFYLCAWSVLGGGGTEAFFGQGTRLTVV.

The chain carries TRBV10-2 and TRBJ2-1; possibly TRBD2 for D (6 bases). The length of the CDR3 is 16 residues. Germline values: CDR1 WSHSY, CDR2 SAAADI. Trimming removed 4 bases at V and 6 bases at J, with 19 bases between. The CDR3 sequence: CASSVSRESWGNEQFF. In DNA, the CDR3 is TGCGCCAGCAGTGTTTCGCGGGAATCATGGGGCAATGAGCAGTTCTTC.

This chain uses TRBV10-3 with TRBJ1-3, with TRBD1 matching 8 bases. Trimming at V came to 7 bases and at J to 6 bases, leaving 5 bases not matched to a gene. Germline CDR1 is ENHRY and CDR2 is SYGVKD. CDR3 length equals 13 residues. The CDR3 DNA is TGTGCCATCAACGGACAGGGAGAAAACACCATATATTTT. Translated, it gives CAINGQGENTIYF.

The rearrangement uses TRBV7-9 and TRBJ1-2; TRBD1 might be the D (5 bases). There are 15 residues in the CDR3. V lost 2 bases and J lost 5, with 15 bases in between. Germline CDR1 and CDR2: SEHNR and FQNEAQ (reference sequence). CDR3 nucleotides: TGTGCCAGCAGCTTACACAGTGACAGACAGTATGGCTACACCTTC. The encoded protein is CASSLHSDRQYGYTF. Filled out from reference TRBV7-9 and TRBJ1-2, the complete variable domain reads DTGVSQNPRHKITKRGQNVTFRCDPISEHNRLYWYRQTLGQGPEFLTYFQNEAQLEKSRLLSDRFSAERPKGSFSTLEIQRTEQGDSAMYLCASSLHSDRQYGYTFGSGTRLTVV.

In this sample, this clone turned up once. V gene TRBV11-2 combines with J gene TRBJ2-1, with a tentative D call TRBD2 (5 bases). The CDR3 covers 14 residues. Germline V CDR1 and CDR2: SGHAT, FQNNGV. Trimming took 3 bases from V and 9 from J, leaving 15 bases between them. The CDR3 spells CASSFLTTVVEQFF. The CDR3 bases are TGTGCCAGCAGCTTTCTGACTACCGTGGTTGAGCAGTTCTTC.

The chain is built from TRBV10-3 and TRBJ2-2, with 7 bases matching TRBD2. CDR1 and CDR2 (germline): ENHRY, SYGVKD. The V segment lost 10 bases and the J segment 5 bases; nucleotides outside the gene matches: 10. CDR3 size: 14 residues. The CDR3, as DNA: TGTGCCACCGCCTCCCTAGCGGAAACCGGGGAGCTGTTTTTT. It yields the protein CATASLAETGELFF.

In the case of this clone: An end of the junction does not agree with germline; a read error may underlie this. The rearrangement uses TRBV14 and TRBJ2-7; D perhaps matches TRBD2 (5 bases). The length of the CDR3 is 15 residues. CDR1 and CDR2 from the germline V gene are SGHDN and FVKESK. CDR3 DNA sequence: TGTGCCAGCAGCCAGGAGGATTCCCTCTCCTACGAGCAGTGCTTC. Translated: CASSQEDSLSYEQCF.

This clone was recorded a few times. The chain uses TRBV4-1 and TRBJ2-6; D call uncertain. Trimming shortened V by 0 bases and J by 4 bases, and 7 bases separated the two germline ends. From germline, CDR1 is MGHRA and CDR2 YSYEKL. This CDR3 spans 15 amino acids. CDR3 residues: CASSQDQAGANVLTF. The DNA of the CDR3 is TGCGCCAGCAGCCAAGATCAGGCCGGGGCCAACGTCCTGACTTTC.